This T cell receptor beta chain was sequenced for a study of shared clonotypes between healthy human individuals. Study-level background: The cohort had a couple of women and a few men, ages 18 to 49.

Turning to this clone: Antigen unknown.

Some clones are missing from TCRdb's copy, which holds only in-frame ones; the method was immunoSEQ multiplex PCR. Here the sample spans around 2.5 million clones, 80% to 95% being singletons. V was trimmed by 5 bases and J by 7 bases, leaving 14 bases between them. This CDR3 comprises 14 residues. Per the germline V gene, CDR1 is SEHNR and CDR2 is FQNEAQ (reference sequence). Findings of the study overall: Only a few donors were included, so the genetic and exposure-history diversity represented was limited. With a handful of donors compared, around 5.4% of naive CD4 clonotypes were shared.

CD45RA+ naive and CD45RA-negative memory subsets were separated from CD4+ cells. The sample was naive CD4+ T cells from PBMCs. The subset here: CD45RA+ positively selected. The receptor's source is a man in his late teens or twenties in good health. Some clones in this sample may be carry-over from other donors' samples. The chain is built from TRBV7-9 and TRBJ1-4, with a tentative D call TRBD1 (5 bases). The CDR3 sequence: CASSRLGDGEKLFF. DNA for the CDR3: TGTGCCAGCAGCCGACTAGGGGATGGTGAAAAACTGTTTTTT.